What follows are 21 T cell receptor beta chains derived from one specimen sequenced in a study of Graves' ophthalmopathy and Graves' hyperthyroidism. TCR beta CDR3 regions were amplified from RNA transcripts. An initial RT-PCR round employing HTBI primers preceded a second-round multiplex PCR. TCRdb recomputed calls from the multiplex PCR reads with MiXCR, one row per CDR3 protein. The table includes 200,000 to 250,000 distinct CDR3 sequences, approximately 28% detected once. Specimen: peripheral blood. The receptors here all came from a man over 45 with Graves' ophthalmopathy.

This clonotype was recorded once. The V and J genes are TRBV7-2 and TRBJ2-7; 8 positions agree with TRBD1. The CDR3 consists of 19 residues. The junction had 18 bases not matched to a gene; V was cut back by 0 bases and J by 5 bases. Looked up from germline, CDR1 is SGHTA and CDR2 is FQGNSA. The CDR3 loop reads CASSLAPSDRGPKGDEQYF. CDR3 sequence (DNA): TGTGCCAGCAGCTTAGCGCCAAGTGACAGGGGTCCGAAAGGGGACGAGCAGTACTTC.

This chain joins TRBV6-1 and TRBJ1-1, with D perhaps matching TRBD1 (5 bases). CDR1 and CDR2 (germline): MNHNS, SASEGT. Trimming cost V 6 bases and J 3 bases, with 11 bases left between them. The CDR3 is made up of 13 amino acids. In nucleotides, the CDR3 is TGTGCCAGCAGGGACCTGGGGCACACTGAAGCTTTCTTT. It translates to CASRDLGHTEAFF.

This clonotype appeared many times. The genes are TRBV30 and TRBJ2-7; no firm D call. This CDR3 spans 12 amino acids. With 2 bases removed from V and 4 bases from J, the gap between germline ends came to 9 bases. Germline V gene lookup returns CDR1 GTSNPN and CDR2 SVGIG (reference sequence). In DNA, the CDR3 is TGTGCCTGGAGTCCCGACTTTTACGAGCAGTACTTC. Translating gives CAWSPDFYEQYF.

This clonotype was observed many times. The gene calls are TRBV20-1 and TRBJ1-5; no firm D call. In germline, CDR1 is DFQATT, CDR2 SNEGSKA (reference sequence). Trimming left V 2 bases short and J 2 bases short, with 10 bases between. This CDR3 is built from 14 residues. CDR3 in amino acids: CSARKGSGNQPQHF. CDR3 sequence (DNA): TGCAGTGCTAGAAAGGGTTCGGGCAATCAGCCCCAGCATTTT.

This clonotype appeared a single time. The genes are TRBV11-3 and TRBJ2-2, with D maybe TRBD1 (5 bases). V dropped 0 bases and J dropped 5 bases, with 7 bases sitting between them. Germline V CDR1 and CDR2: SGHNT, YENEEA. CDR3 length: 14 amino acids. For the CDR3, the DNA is TGTGCCAGCAGCTTAGACCCAGGGACCGGGGAGCTGTTTTTT. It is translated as CASSLDPGTGELFF.

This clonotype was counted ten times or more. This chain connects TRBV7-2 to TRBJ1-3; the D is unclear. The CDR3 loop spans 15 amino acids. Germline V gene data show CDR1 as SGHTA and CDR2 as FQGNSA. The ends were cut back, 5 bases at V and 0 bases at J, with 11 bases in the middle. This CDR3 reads CASSPGGFSGNTIYF. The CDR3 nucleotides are TGTGCCAGCAGCCCGGGAGGATTCTCTGGAAACACCATATATTTT.

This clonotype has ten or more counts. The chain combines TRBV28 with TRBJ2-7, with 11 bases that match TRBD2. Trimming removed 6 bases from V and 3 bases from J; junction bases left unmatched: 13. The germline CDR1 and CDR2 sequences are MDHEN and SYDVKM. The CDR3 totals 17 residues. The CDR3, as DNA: TGTGCCAGCAGCGCTCCGGATAGCGGGAGGGCCATCTACGAGCAGTACTTC. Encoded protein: CASSAPDSGRAIYEQYF.

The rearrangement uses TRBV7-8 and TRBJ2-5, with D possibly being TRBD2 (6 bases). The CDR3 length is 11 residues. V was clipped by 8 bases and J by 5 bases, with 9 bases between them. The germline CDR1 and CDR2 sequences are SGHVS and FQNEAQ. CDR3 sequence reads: CASRELETQYF. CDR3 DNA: TGTGCCAGCCGGGAGCTGGAGACCCAGTACTTC.

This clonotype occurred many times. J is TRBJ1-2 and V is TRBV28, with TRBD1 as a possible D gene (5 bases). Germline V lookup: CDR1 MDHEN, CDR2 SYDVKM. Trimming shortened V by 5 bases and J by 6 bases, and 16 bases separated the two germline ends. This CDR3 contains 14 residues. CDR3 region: CASSEGFSLNGYTF. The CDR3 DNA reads TGTGCCAGCAGTGAGGGGTTCAGCCTCAATGGCTACACCTTC.

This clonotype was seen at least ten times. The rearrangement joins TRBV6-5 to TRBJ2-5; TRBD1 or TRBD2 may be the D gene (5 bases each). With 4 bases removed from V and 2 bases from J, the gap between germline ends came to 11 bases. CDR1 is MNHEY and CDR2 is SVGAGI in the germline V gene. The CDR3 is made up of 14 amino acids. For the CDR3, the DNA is TGTGCCAGCAGTTGGGACGGAAATCAAGAGACCCAGTACTTC. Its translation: CASSWDGNQETQYF.

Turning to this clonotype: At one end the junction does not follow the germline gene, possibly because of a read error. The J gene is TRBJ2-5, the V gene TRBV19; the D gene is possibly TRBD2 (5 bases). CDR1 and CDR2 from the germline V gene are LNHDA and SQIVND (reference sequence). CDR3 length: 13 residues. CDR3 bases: TGTGCCAGTGGTATCAGGAGCGGTGAGACCCAGTACTTC. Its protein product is CASGIRSGETQYF.

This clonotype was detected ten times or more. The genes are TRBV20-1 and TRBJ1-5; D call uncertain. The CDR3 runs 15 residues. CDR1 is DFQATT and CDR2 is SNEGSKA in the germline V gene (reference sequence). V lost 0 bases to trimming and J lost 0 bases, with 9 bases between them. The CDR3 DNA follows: TGCAGTGCTAGAGATAGGATTCTTAGCAATCAGCCCCAGCATTTT. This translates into CSARDRILSNQPQHF.

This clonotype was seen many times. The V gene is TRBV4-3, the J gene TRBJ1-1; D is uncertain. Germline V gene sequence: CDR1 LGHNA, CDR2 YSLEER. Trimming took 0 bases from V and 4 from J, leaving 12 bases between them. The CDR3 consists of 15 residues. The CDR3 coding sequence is TGCGCCAGCAGCCAAGACTTCCCAAAGGGCACTGAAGCTTTCTTT. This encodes CASSQDFPKGTEAFF.

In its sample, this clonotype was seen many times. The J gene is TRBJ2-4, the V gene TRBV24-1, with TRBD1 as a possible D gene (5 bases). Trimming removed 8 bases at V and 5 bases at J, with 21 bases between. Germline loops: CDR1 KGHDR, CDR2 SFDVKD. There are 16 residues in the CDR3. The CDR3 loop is CATTDPLDSTQNIQYF. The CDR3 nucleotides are TGTGCCACCACCGACCCCCTTGACAGCACTCAAAACATTCAGTACTTC.

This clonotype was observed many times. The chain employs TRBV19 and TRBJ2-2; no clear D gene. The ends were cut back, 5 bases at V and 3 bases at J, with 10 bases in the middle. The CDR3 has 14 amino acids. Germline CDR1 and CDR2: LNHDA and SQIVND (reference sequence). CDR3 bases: TGTGCCAGTAGTCTGGTGATTGACACCGGGGAGCTGTTTTTT. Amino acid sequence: CASSLVIDTGELFF.

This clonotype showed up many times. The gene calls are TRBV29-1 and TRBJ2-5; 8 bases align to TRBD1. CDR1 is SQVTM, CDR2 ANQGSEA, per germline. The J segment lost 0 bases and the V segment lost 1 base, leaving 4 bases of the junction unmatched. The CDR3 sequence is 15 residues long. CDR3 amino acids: CSVEVAGGYQETQYF. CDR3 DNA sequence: TGCAGCGTTGAAGTTGCAGGGGGCTACCAAGAGACCCAGTACTTC.

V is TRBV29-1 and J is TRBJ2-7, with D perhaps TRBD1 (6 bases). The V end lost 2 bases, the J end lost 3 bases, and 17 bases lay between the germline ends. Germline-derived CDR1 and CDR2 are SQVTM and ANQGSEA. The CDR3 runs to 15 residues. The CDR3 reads CSVESQGPVNYEQYF. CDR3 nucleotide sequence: TGCAGCGTTGAATCCCAGGGGCCAGTGAACTACGAGCAGTACTTC.

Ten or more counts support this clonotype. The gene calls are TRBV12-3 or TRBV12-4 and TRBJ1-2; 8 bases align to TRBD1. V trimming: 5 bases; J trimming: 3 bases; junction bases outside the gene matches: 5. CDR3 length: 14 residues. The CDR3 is CASSVNRGDYGYTF. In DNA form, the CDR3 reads TGTGCCAGCAGTGTAAACAGGGGGGACTATGGCTACACCTTC.

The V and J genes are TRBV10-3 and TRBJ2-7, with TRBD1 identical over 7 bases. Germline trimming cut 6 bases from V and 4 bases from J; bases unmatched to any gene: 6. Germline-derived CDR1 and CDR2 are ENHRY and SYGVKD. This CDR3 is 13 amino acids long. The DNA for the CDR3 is TGTGCCATCAGCCGACAGGGCAATTACGAGCAGTACTTC. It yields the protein CAISRQGNYEQYF.

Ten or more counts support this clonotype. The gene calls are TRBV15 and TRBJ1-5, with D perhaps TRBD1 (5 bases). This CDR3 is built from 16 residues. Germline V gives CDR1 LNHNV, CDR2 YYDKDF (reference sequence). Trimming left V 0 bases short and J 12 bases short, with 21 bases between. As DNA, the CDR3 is TGTGCCACCAGCAGAGATCTCGGGGACCTTAGATTTTTCCAGCATTTT. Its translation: CATSRDLGDLRFFQHF.

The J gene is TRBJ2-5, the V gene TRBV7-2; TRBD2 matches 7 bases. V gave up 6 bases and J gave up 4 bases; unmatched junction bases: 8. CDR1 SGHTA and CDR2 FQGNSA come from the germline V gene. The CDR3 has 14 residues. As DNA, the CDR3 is TGTGCCAGCAGTGCAAGTTCGGGGGGAGAGACCCAGTACTTC. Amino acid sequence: CASSASSGGETQYF.